The present T cell receptor beta chain was sequenced within a study of OX40 agonist ivuxolimab in advanced cancers. The data were produced by immunoSEQ multiplex PCR, yet TCRdb's version contains in-frame clones alone and is incomplete. The table has about 62,000 clones, 84% seen once; the top ten hold around 2.4%. This CDR3 contains 15 residues. CDR1 is MNHEY and CDR2 is SVGAGI in the germline V gene. Trimming took 6 bases from V and 6 from J, leaving 20 bases between them. The V call is TRBV6-5, the J call TRBJ1-2; maybe TRBD1 (5 bases). This receptor was identified in an adult with an advanced solid tumor such as melanoma, head and neck, liver or kidney cancer. The starting material was CD4+ or CD8+ T cells sorted from blood, obtained in a trial of the OX40 agonist ivuxolimab. DNA for the CDR3: TGTGCCAGCAGCCTCCGGACCTTCCGGGGGGATGGCTACACCTTC. Amino acid sequence: CASSLRTFRGDGYTF.